Listed below are T cell receptor beta chains from one sample, sequenced in a study of cytomegalovirus exposure and HLA in healthy donors. Clones were sequenced by immunoSEQ multiplex PCR, and TCRdb holds only the in-frame ones, with some missing. The sample includes 40,000 to 55,000 clones, about 81% of them seen just once. Material for sequencing was PBMCs. The receptors come from a boy younger than 18 in good health and CMV-seropositive. Each CDR3 is given with its conserved first and last residue. The D gene is left open where the match is weak. Rows may omit the clone size; those that give it use once, few, many or a size class.

>NA|NA|TRBJ2-5|TRBV5-4
CASSYRSGYQETQYF
TGTGCCAGCAGTTACCGGTCGGGGTACCAAGAGACCCAGTACTTC
>NA|NA|TRBJ2-7|TRBV7-3
CASSSTRGNEQYF
TGTGCCAGCAGCTCCACCCGAGGTAACGAGCAGTACTTC
>NA|NA|TRBJ2-2|TRBV7-9
CAVGARGKTWTGELFF
TGTGCCGTCGGGGCCAGGGGTAAAACCTGGACCGGGGAGCTGTTTTTT
>TRBD1|NA|TRBJ1-6|TRBV6-1
CASARQGQLGSPLHF
TGTGCCAGCGCTAGACAGGGACAACTAGGCTCACCCCTCCACTTT
>TRBD2|NA|TRBJ2-5|TRBV29-1
CSVKGTSGGAWETQYF
TGCAGCGTTAAAGGGACTAGCGGGGGGGCCTGGGAGACCCAGTACTTC
>NA|once|TRBJ1-2|TRBV4-1
CASSFPLGTNNGYTF
TGCGCCAGCAGCTTCCCCCTCGGGACAAACAATGGCTACACCTTC
>NA|NA|TRBJ1-6|TRBV6-1
CASFTRLLWSVPLHF
TGTGCCAGCTTCACCCGACTCTTATGGTCGGTACCCCTCCACTTT
>NA|NA|TRBJ1-2|TRBV5-6
CASSLAVDKLVGYTF
TGTGCCAGCAGCTTGGCCGTGGACAAGTTGGTTGGCTACACCTTC
>TRBD1|NA|TRBJ1-1|TRBV11-3
CASSPGQGKRGNTEAFF
TGTGCCAGCAGTCCGGGACAGGGAAAAAGGGGTAACACTGAAGCTTTCTTT
>TRBD2|NA|TRBJ2-1|TRBV9
CASSFRTSGGSYNEQFF
TGTGCCAGCAGCTTCCGGACTAGCGGGGGTTCCTACAATGAGCAGTTCTTC
>NA|NA|TRBJ1-2|TRBV7-9
CSSRSGGDGYTF
TGTTCCAGCAGGAGTGGGGGGGACGGCTACACCTTC
>NA|NA|TRBJ1-2|TRBV7-4
CASSSERTNYGYTF
TGTGCCAGCAGCTCGGAGCGAACTAACTATGGCTACACCTTC
>NA|NA|TRBJ1-5|TRBV19
CASSIGWSEPNQPQHF
TGTGCCAGTAGTATTGGTTGGAGCGAGCCAAATCAGCCCCAGCATTTT
>TRBD1|NA|TRBJ2-7|TRBV9
CASSAGQAYEQYF
TGTGCCAGCAGCGCCGGACAGGCCTACGAGCAGTACTTC
>NA|NA|TRBJ1-2|TRBV7-3
CATGGRFGYGYTF
TGTGCCACCGGAGGACGGTTTGGCTATGGCTACACCTTC
>TRBD1|NA|TRBJ2-7|TRBV4-1
CASSQDHTGGYEQYF
TGCGCCAGCAGCCAAGATCACACAGGGGGTTACGAGCAGTACTTC
>TRBD1|NA|TRBJ1-6|TRBV13
CASSRTPGTEYSPLHF
TGTGCCAGCAGCCGAACGCCCGGGACAGAATATTCACCCCTCCACTTT
>TRBD2|NA|TRBJ2-1|TRBV7-6
CASSIDELAGGEQFF
TGTGCCAGCAGCATCGATGAACTAGCGGGGGGGGAGCAGTTCTTC
>NA|NA|TRBJ2-7|TRBV23-1
CASSQSLFGDYEQYF
TGCGCCAGCAGTCAATCACTCTTCGGGGACTACGAGCAGTACTTC
>TRBD1|NA|TRBJ1-4|TRBV9
CASSVRTGGKLFF
TGTGCCAGCAGCGTTCGGACAGGGGGAAAACTGTTTTTT
>TRBD2|NA|TRBJ2-5|TRBV29-1
CSVGLAGGQETQYF
TGCAGCGTTGGACTAGCGGGGGGGCAAGAGACCCAGTACTTC
>NA|few|TRBJ2-5|TRBV5-1
CASSLGGYQETQYF
TGCGCCAGCAGCTTGGGAGGGTACCAAGAGACCCAGTACTTC
>NA|NA|TRBJ2-1|TRBV5-6
CASSLLIGNEQFF
TGTGCCAGCAGCTTACTAATTGGCAATGAGCAGTTCTTC
>TRBD2|NA|TRBJ2-1|TRBV5-8
CASSLGLAVYNEQFF
TGTGCCAGCAGCTTAGGTCTAGCGGTTTACAATGAGCAGTTCTTC
>TRBD2|NA|TRBJ2-3|TRBV9
CASSDGLAGTDTQYF
TGTGCCAGCAGCGATGGACTAGCCGGGACAGATACGCAGTATTTT
>NA|NA|TRBJ1-1|TRBV7-8
CASSPRLRVITRETEAFF
TGTGCCAGCAGCCCCAGGCTGCGGGTTATCACGAGGGAAACTGAAGCTTTCTTT
>TRBD1|NA|TRBJ2-3|TRBV28
CASSSAGTGIRNTQYF
TGTGCCAGCAGTTCTGCCGGGACAGGGATACGAAATACGCAGTATTTT
>NA|NA|TRBJ2-7|TRBV19
CASSIGTFYEQYF
TGTGCCAGTAGTATTGGCACCTTCTACGAGCAGTACTTC
>NA|NA|TRBJ2-7|TRBV5-4
CASSLGGLTRDEQYF
TGTGCCAGCAGCTTGGGGGGACTGACGAGGGACGAGCAGTACTTC
>TRBD1|NA|TRBJ2-7|TRBV5-4
CASSLKGAHEQYF
TGTGCCAGCAGCTTGAAGGGGGCCCACGAGCAGTACTTC
>NA|NA|TRBJ2-5|TRBV5-1
CASSLAGIRGQETQYF
TGCGCCAGCAGCTTGGCTGGCATCCGGGGCCAAGAGACCCAGTACTTC
>TRBD2|NA|TRBJ2-3|TRBV5-4
CASSRGTSADTQYF
TGTGCCAGCAGCAGGGGGACTAGCGCTGATACGCAGTATTTT
>TRBD2|NA|TRBJ2-5|TRBV19
CASSKIAGGQETQYF
TGTGCCAGTAGTAAGATAGCGGGGGGTCAAGAGACCCAGTACTTC
>TRBD1|NA|TRBJ1-2|TRBV6-5
CASSRTGPLVYGYTF
TGTGCCAGCAGTCGGACAGGCCCCTTAGTCTATGGCTACACCTTC
>NA|NA|TRBJ2-6|TRBV19
CASSPWQGYSGANVLTF
TGTGCCAGTAGTCCCTGGCAGGGGTACTCTGGGGCCAACGTCCTGACTTTC
>NA|NA|TRBJ1-5|TRBV6-5
CASSSREHQPQHF
TGTGCCAGCAGTTCCAGGGAACATCAGCCCCAGCATTTT
>NA|NA|TRBJ2-7|TRBV6-1
CASSAAGAHEQYF
TGTGCCAGCAGTGCCGCGGGGGCCCACGAGCAGTACTTC
>TRBD1|once|TRBJ2-1|TRBV27
CASSFGTGSNEQFF
TGTGCCAGCAGTTTTGGGACAGGGAGTAATGAGCAGTTCTTC
>NA|few|TRBJ1-5|TRBV7-9
CASSHWSGEQPQHF
TGTGCCAGCAGCCATTGGAGCGGAGAGCAGCCCCAGCATTTT
>NA|NA|TRBJ2-2|TRBV5-6
CASSFGQGLTGELFF
TGTGCCAGCAGCTTTGGTCAGGGACTCACCGGGGAGCTGTTTTTT
>NA|NA|TRBJ1-6|TRBV11-2
CASSLNPYYTLLHF
TGTGCCAGCAGCTTAAATCCGTATTACACCCTCCTCCACTTT
>TRBD1|NA|TRBJ2-3|TRBV6-1
CASSQKGQGADTQYF
TGTGCCAGCAGTCAAAAAGGACAGGGTGCGGATACGCAGTATTTT
>NA|NA|TRBJ1-3|TRBV7-9
CASSLGSGGPGNTIYF
TGTGCCAGCAGCCTGGGGTCGGGGGGCCCTGGAAACACCATATATTTT
>TRBD1|once|TRBJ2-1|TRBV7-8
CASSLDRENEQFF
TGTGCCAGCAGCTTGGACAGGGAGAATGAGCAGTTCTTC
>TRBD2|NA|TRBJ2-1|TRBV27
CASSLGGGSSSEQFF
TGTGCCAGCAGTTTAGGCGGGGGGTCATCAAGCGAGCAGTTCTTC
>TRBD2|NA|TRBJ2-2|TRBV6-6
CASGSSGGAGELFF
TGTGCCAGCGGGTCTAGCGGGGGGGCCGGGGAGCTGTTTTTT
>NA|NA|TRBJ2-7|TRBV6-1
CASSEGQKPYEQYF
TGTGCCAGCAGTGAAGGACAGAAACCCTACGAGCAGTACTTC
>NA|NA|TRBJ2-7|TRBV19
CASSPGPTYEQYF
TGTGCCAGTAGTCCAGGGCCGACCTACGAGCAGTACTTC
>NA|NA|TRBJ1-2|TRBV7-2
CASSLEIGDYGYTF
TGTGCCAGCAGCTTAGAAATCGGGGACTATGGCTACACCTTC
>NA|NA|TRBJ2-5|TRBV5-1
CASSYGQPGETQYF
TGCGCCAGCAGCTATGGACAGCCTGGGGAGACCCAGTACTTC